This TCR beta chain was obtained from a study of T cells after posttransplantation cyclophosphamide. Study-level points and caveats: Donor-recipient repertoire similarity was low at 1-2 months, rising over year one.

Controls had myeloablative marrow grafts with methotrexate and calcineurin inhibitor, sampled at 1 year. A note on this clone: Its antigen is not known.

Clones were sequenced by immunoSEQ multiplex PCR, and TCRdb holds only the in-frame ones, with some missing. The repertoire consists of fewer than 20,000 clones, with 70% to 90% occurring once and the leading ten covering approximately 2.9%. This CDR3 is 16 amino acids long. J gave up 4 bases and V 0 bases, and 5 bases lay outside the gene matches. Per the germline V gene, CDR1 is SGHRS and CDR2 is YFSETQ. Sequencing was performed on PBMCs, taken roughly 470 days after allogeneic stem cell transplant with calcineurin inhibitor and methotrexate. The chain is built from TRBV5-1 and TRBJ2-7; TRBD2 agrees at 12 bases. The clonotype was recovered from a male patient between 25 and 40 years old who received an allogeneic stem cell transplant from an unrelated donor, was CMV-positive, and had acute and chronic GVHD. Certain T cells may be donor cells from the graft. CDR3 sequence reads: CASSLELAGGRYEQYF. The CDR3 DNA sequence: TGCGCCAGCAGCTTGGAGCTAGCGGGGGGGCGTTACGAGCAGTACTTC.